These T cell receptor beta chains were read from a single sample in a study of cytomegalovirus exposure and HLA in healthy donors. Sequenced by immunoSEQ multiplex PCR; TCRdb stores in-frame clones only, minus some. This table has some 140,000 clones, roughly 80% appearing once. The sample consisted of PBMCs. These receptors all come from a man between 18 and 29 years old in good health and CMV-seronegative. Each CDR3 is given with its conserved first and last residue. D genes are given only for firm matches.

D gene,V gene,CDR3 length,J gene,CDR3 protein
TRBD1,TRBV27,14,TRBJ1-5,CASSSRGLNQPQHF
.,TRBV4-1,16,TRBJ2-5,CASSQDARSYQETQYF
.,TRBV29-1,13,TRBJ1-1,CSVYGSVRPEAFF
TRBD1,TRBV5-6,14,TRBJ2-5,CASSSGTGVETQYF
.,TRBV5-8,14,TRBJ1-5,CASSFLRGNQPQHF
.,TRBV9,13,TRBJ2-7,CASGSGVPYEQYF
.,TRBV29-1,14,TRBJ2-7,CSVVRDTLSYEQYF
TRBD1,TRBV11-2,15,TRBJ1-2,CASSPNRGGNYGYTF
TRBD1,TRBV30,15,TRBJ1-1,CAWTPTGGYGTEAFF
.,TRBV19,17,TRBJ1-5,CASSFPVRSYSNQPQHF
.,TRBV5-1,15,TRBJ2-1,CASSPTPKELNEQFF
TRBD2,TRBV15,16,TRBJ2-5,CATSKLAGGIQETQYF
.,TRBV19,12,TRBJ1-1,CASHREGTEAFF
TRBD1,TRBV29-1,11,TRBJ2-1,CSFLWKGGPFF